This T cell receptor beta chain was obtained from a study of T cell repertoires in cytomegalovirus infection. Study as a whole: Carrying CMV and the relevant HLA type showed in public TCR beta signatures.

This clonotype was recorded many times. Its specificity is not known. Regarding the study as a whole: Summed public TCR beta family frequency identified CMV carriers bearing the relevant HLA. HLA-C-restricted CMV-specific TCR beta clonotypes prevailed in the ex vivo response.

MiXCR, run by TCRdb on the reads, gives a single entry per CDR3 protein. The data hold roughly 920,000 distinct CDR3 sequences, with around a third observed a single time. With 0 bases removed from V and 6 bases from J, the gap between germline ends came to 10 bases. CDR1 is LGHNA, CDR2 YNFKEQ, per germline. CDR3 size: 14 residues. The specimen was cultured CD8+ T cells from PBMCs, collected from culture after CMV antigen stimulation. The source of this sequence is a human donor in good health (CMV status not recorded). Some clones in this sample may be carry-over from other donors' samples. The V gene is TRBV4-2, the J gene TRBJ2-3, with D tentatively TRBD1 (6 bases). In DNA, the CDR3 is TGTGCCAGCAGCCAAGACGTCCAGGGGGATACGCAGTATTTT. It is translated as CASSQDVQGDTQYF.